This TCR beta chain is drawn from a study of blood T cell repertoires in COVID-19. Study in general: The origin of the acute and convalescent COVID-19 samples was the United States, Italy and Spain.

The CDR3 runs to 17 residues. Germline V lookup: CDR1 MNHEY, CDR2 SMNVEV (reference sequence). The V and J ends lost 5 bases and 0 bases respectively, with 17 bases between them. Original processing notes: From reference gene primer amplification, estimates of nucleated cell counts were derived. Clones were read by immunoSEQ multiplex PCR, and TCRdb kept only the in-frame ones, dropping some. The DNA was the basis for D and trimming; V, J and clone size are from that table. The sample records about 91,000 clones, 75% to 85% being singletons. The receptor's source is a man aged 65 to 85 with acute or convalescent COVID-19. Sequencing was done on a sample of peripheral blood. V gene TRBV27 combines with J gene TRBJ1-5; maybe TRBD1 (5 bases). DNA for the CDR3: TGTGCCAGCAGTCCGAACTCCGTACAGGTTAGCAATCAGCCCCAGCATTTT. It yields the protein CASSPNSVQVSNQPQHF.